Listed below are T cell receptor beta chains from one sample, sequenced in a study of T cell responses to AZD1222 COVID-19 vaccine. Measured with immunoSEQ multiplex PCR; TCRdb has only the in-frame clones, and not every one. In the table there are approximately 100,000 clones, more than 70% of which are singletons. The sequencing used peripheral blood, collected 28 days after the second AZD1222 dose. The receptors stem from an adult who received the AZD1222 COVID-19 vaccine. Each CDR3 is given with its conserved first and last residue. Clone size is given for some rows only: seen once, a few or many times, or a class if the clone is expanded.

V gene	J gene	clone size	CDR3 protein
TRBV7-2	TRBJ2-2	NA	CASSWGTNTGELFF
TRBV18	TRBJ1-5	NA	CASSPQGNSNQPQHF
TRBV27	TRBJ1-2	once	CASSRLAGTNYGYTF
TRBV7-6	TRBJ2-1	NA	CASSLDRAYNEQFF
TRBV19	TRBJ1-5	few	CASRLKARDTSNQPQHF
TRBV14	TRBJ2-1	NA	CASSQSGTSGRVSYNEQFF
TRBV7-2	TRBJ2-1	NA	CASSLKGANEQFF
TRBV10-3	TRBJ2-7	NA	CAISDSSGIYEQYF
TRBV7-9	TRBJ1-6	NA	CASSFAESPLHF
TRBV7-2	TRBJ2-1	once	CASSNPSGGSSYNEQFF